These T cell receptor beta chains were read from a single sample in a study of identifying expanded T cells in peripheral blood. Clones were read by immunoSEQ multiplex PCR, and TCRdb kept only the in-frame ones, dropping some. There are some 97,000 clones in the sample; around nine tenths occur only once, and 5.5% lies in the top ten. Sequenced sample: blood. These receptors came from a person aged 18 to 75 in good health. Each CDR3 is given with its conserved first and last residue. Fields, in order: V gene, CDR3 protein.

V gene: TRBV4-2
CDR3 protein: CASSFEREKHNEQFF

V gene: TRBV9
CDR3 protein: CASSVGVGQGASGELFF

V gene: TRBV19
CDR3 protein: CASRTLTNTEAFF

V gene: TRBV29-1
CDR3 protein: CSVVTGTRVTNTQYF

V gene: TRBV5-1
CDR3 protein: CASSPEAGTGRAFF

V gene: TRBV7-9
CDR3 protein: CASSPNTYEQYF

V gene: TRBV19
CDR3 protein: CASTRGTYNSPLHF

V gene: TRBV29-1
CDR3 protein: CSVTGASNEKLFF

V gene: TRBV5-1
CDR3 protein: CASSFIAGTGALRPHGYTF

V gene: TRBV7-9
CDR3 protein: CASSPNRGDSQMNTEAFF

V gene: TRBV10-3
CDR3 protein: CAISDSDRGYQPQHF

V gene: TRBV10-3
CDR3 protein: CAITEGRTEAFF

V gene: TRBV20-1
CDR3 protein: CSATRAETQYF

V gene: TRBV7-2
CDR3 protein: CASSPPGVRYEQYF

V gene: TRBV7-9
CDR3 protein: CASSLHRQATEAFF

V gene: TRBV7-9
CDR3 protein: CASSLKKLPGRMNTEAFF

V gene: TRBV7-9
CDR3 protein: CASSLGLTGYNEQFF

V gene: TRBV30
CDR3 protein: CAWDGLAGVQTGELFF

V gene: TRBV19
CDR3 protein: CASSPTTDRAEEGYTF

V gene: TRBV27
CDR3 protein: CASSLYGQGGDTQYF

V gene: TRBV29-1
CDR3 protein: CSVVSGYRDTEAFF

V gene: TRBV9
CDR3 protein: CASSVGVGANTGELFF

V gene: TRBV6-1
CDR3 protein: CASSEAIITGSNYGYTF

V gene: TRBV6-5
CDR3 protein: CASSYSTSGYYNEQFF

V gene: TRBV9
CDR3 protein: CASSPTPFPDEKLFF

V gene: TRBV6-5
CDR3 protein: CASSYERGHEQYF

V gene: TRBV7-2
CDR3 protein: CATSQQGVGGELFF

V gene: TRBV6-6
CDR3 protein: CASSRSAGQGSHEQYF

V gene: TRBV7-9
CDR3 protein: CASSLAGSPFYEQYF